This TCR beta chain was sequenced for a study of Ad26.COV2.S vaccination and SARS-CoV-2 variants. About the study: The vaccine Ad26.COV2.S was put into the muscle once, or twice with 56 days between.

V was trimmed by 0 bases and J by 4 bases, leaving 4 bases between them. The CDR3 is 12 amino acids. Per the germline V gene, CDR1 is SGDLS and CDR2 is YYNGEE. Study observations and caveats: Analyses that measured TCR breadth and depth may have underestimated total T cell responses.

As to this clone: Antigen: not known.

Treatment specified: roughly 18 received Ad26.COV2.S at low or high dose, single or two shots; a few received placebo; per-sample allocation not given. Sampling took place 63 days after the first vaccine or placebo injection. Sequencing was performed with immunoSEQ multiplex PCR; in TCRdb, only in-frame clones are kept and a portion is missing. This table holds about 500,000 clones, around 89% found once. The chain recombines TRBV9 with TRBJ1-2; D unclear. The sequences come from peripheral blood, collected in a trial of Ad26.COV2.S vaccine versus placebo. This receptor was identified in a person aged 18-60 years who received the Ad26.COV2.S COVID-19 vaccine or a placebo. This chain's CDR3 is CASSVGSYGYTF. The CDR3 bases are TGTGCCAGCAGCGTAGGGTCCTATGGCTACACCTTC.